This T cell receptor beta chain comes out of a study of cytotoxic CD8 clonotypes in ibrutinib-treated CLL. Study in general: Of the patients, 10 to 12 were relapsed/refractory, around 16 treatment-naive and 17 to 18 IGHV unmutated.

Repertoires were generated with immunoSEQ multiplex PCR, while TCRdb's copy carries only in-frame clones and drops some. Of some 100,000 clones detected, approximately 58% appear once; the ten largest clones hold around a third. With cryopreserved PBMCs as the source, roughly 1.8 micrograms of genomic DNA went to TCR beta libraries. The CDR3 runs 17 residues. Germline V lookup: CDR1 WSHSY, CDR2 SAAADI. Trimming stripped 2 bases from V and 7 bases from J, with 21 bases between. Broader study findings: Clonality was higher at ibrutinib response and returned toward baseline at progression.

For this clone: Its antigen is still unknown.

The receptor comes from a human donor with chronic lymphocytic leukemia. This sequence joins TRBV10-2 and TRBJ1-5; perhaps TRBD1 as D (6 bases). Specimen: PBMCs, collected after 24 months of ibrutinib treatment. CDR3 DNA sequence: TGCGCCAGCAGTGAGAACTTCGGGGGGGGCGCATGGCAGCCCCAGCATTTT. Translated, it gives CASSENFGGGAWQPQHF.